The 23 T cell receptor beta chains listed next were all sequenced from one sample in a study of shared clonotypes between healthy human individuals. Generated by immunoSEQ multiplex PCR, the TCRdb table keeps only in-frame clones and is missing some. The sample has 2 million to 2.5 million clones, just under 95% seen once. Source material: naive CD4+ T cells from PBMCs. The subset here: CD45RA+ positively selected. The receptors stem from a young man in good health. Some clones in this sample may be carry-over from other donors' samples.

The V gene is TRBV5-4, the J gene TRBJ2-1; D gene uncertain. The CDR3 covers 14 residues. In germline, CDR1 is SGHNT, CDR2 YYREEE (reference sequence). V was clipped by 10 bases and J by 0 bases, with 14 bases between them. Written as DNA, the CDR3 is TGTGCCCTTTCCTGGGCAAGCTCCTACAATGAGCAGTTCTTC. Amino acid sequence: CALSWASSYNEQFF. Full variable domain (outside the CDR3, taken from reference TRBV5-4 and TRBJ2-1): ETGVTQSPTHLIKTRGQQVTLRCSSQSGHNTVSWYQQALGQGPQFIFQYYREEENGRGNFPPRFSGLQFPNYSSELNVNALELDDSALYLCALSWASSYNEQFFGPGTRLTVL.

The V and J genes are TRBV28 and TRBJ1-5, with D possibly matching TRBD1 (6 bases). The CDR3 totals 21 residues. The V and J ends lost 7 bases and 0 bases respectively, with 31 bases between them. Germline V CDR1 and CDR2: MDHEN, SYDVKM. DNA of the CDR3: TGTGCCAGCACCTCCCCCGGGGGAGGGGGGTTTCGGGACAATAGCAATCAGCCCCAGCATTTT. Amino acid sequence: CASTSPGGGGFRDNSNQPQHF.

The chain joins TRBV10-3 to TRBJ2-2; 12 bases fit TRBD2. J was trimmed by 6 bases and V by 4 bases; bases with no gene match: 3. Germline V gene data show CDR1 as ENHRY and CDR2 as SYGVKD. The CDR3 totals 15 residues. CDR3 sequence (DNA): TGTGCCATCAGTGCGGCTAGCGGGAGGGCCGGGGAGCTGTTTTTT. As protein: CAISAASGRAGELFF.

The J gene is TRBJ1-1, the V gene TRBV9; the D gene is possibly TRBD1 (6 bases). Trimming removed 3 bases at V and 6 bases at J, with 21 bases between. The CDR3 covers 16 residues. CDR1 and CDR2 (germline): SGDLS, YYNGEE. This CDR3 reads CASSDQRGQVSAEAFF. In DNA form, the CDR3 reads TGTGCCAGCAGCGATCAACGGGGGCAGGTCTCGGCTGAAGCTTTCTTT.

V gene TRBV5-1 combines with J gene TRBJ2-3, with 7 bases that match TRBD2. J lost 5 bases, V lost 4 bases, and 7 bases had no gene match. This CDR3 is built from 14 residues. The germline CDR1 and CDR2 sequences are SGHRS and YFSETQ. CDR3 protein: CASSVGGEVDTQYF. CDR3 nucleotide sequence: TGCGCCAGCAGCGTGGGAGGGGAGGTAGATACGCAGTATTTT.

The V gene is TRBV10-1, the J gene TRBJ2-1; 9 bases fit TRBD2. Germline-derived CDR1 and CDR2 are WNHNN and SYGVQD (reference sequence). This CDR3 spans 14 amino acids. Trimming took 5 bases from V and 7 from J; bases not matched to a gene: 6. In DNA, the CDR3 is TGCGCCAGCAGTATTAGCGGGAGAGATAATGAGCAGTTCTTC. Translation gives CASSISGRDNEQFF.

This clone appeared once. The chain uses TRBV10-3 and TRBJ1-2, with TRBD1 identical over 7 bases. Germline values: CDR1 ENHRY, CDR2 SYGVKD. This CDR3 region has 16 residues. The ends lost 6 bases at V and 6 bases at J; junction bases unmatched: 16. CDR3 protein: CAIRDGADTGAHGYTF. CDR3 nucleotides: TGTGCCATCAGGGATGGGGCAGATACAGGGGCCCATGGCTACACCTTC.

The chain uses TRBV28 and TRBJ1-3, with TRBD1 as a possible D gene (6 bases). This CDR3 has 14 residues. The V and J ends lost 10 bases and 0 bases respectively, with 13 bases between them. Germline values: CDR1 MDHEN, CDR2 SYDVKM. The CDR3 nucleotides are TGTGCCACACAAAGGGACACCTCTGGAAACACCATATATTTT. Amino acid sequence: CATQRDTSGNTIYF.

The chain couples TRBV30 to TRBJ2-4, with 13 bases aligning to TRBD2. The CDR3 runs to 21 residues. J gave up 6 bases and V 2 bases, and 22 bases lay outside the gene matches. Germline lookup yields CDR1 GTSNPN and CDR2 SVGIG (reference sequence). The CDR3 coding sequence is TGTGCCTGGAGTAAAAACAAAAGGACTAGCGGGAGTGAGGTTAGTCGAAACATTCAGTACTTC. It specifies CAWSKNKRTSGSEVSRNIQYF.

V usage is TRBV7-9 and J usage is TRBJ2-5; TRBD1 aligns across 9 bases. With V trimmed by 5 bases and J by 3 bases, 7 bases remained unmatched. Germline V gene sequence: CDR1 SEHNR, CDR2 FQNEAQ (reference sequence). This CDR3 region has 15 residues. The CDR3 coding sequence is TGTGCCAGCAGCCTCACGACAGGGGGAAAAGAGACCCAGTACTTC. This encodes CASSLTTGGKETQYF. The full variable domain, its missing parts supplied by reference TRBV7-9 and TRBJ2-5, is DTGVSQNPRHKITKRGQNVTFRCDPISEHNRLYWYRQTLGQGPEFLTYFQNEAQLEKSRLLSDRFSAERPKGSFSTLEIQRTEQGDSAMYLCASSLTTGGKETQYFGPGTRLLVL.

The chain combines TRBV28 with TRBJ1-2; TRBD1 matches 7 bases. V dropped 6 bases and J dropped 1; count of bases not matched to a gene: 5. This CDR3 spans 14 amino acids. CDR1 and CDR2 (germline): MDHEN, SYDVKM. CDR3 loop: CASSPGQFNYGYTF. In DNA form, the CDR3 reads TGTGCCAGCAGCCCGGGACAGTTTAACTATGGCTACACCTTC.

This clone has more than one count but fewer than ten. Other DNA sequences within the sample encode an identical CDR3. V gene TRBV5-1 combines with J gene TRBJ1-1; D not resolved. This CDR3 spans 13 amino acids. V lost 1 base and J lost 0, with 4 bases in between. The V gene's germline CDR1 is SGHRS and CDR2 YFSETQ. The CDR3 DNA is TGCGCCAGCAGCTTGCGGGTGAACACTGAAGCTTTCTTT. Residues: CASSLRVNTEAFF.

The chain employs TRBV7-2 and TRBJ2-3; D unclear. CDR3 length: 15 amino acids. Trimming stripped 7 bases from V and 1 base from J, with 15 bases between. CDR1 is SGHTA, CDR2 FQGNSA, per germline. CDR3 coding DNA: TGTGCCAGCACCCCAGTGGCAGTTGGCACAGATACGCAGTATTTT. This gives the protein CASTPVAVGTDTQYF.

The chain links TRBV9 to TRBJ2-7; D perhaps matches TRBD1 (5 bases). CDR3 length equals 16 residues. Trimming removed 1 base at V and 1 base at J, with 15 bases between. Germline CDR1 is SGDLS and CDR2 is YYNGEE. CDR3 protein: CASSVSPGHYSYEQYF. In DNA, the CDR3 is TGTGCCAGCAGCGTAAGTCCAGGACACTATTCCTACGAGCAGTACTTC.

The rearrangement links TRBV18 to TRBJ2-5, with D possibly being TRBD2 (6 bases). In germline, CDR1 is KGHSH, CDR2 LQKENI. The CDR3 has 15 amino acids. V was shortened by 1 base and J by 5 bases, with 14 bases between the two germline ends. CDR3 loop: CASSPLSGGAETQYF. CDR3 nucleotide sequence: TGTGCCAGCTCACCACTCTCCGGAGGGGCTGAGACCCAGTACTTC.

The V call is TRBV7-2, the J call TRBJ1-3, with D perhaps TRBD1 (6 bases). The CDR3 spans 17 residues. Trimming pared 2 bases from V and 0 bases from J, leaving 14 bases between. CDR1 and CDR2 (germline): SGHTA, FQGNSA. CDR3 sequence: CASSLPGGFPSGNTIYF. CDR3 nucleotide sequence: TGTGCCAGCAGCTTACCCGGGGGCTTCCCCTCTGGAAACACCATATATTTT.

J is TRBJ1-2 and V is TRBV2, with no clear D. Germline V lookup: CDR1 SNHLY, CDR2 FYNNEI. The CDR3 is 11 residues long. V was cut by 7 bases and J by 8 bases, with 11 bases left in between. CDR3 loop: CASTANWGYTF. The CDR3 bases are TGTGCCAGCACCGCAAACTGGGGCTACACCTTC.

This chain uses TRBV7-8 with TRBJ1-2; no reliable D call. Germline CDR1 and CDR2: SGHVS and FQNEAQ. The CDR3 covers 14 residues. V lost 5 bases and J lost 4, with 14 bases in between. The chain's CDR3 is CASSQKIDIYGYTF. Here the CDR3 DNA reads TGTGCCAGCAGCCAAAAAATTGACATCTATGGCTACACCTTC.

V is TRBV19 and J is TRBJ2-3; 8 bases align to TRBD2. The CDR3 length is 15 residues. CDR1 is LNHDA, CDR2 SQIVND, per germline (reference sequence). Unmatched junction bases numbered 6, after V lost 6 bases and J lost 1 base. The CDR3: CASSFTSGRTDTQYF. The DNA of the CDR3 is TGTGCCAGTAGCTTTACTAGCGGCCGCACAGATACGCAGTATTTT.

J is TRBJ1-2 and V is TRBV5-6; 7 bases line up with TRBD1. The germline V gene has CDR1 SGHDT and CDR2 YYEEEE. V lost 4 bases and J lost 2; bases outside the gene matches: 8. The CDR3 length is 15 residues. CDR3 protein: CASSKDRLANYGYTF. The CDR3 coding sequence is TGTGCCAGCAGCAAGGACAGGTTAGCGAACTATGGCTACACCTTC.

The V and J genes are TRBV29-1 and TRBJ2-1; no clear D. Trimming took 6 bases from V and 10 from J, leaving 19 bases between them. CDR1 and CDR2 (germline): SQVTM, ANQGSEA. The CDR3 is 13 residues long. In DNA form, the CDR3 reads TGCAGCGTCCTAGGGTCACCCAGCGAGGAGCAGTTCTTC. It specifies CSVLGSPSEEQFF.

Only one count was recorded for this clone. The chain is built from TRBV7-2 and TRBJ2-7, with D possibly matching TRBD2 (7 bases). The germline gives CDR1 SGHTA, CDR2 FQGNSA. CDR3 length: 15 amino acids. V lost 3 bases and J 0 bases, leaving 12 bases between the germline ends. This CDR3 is CASSLVRGASYEQYF. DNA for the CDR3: TGTGCCAGCAGCTTGGTTCGGGGGGCCTCCTACGAGCAGTACTTC.

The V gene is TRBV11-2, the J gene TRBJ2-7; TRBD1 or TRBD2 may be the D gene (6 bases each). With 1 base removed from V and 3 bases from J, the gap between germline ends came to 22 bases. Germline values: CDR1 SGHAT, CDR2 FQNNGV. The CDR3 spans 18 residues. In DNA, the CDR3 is TGTGCCAGCAGCTTAGGGGGGGCTGCTATCCCAGCTCTCTACGAGCAGTACTTC. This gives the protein CASSLGGAAIPALYEQYF.